This T cell receptor (beta chain) was identified in a study of blood T cell repertoires in COVID-19. Study-wide background: Samples representing acute and convalescent COVID-19 were sourced from the United States, Italy and Spain. PBMCs, B-cell-depleted T cells, or T cells were the source of the cDNA or gDNA that made up the material.

On this clone itself: The same CDR3 also results from other DNA sequences found in this sample.

Authors' analysis steps: Nucleated cell number was recorded as an estimate derived from reference gene primer amplification. Produced via immunoSEQ multiplex PCR; TCRdb's table is partial and in-frame only. V and J calls and clone size come straight from that table; D and trimming were deduced from the DNA. The table lists a few hundred thousand clones, about 86% of them singletons. Germline lookup yields CDR1 LNHDA and CDR2 SQIVND (reference sequence). Trimming removed 6 bases from V and 0 bases from J; junction bases left unmatched: 4. The CDR3 contains 16 residues. The chain recombines TRBV19 with TRBJ2-3; 12 bases line up with TRBD2. This receptor was taken from a man aged 55 to 70 who had recovered from COVID-19. What was sequenced was peripheral blood. Here the CDR3 DNA reads TGTGCCAGTAGCCTTCTAGCGGGAGGGAGCACAGATACGCAGTATTTT. As protein: CASSLLAGGSTDTQYF.